The clone carrying this TCR beta chain was seen many times. Antigen unknown. This entry comes from a study of shared clonotypes between healthy human individuals. The overall study: Each donor's CD8 memory used one plate, CD8 naive two, each CD4 subset three.

With V trimmed by 3 bases and J by 4 bases, 6 bases remained unmatched. This CDR3 comprises 15 residues. Germline CDR1 reads LNHDA; CDR2 reads SQIVND (reference sequence). Libraries were prepared by immunoSEQ multiplex PCR; TCRdb keeps only in-frame clonotypes and omits some of them. This sample has some 1 million clones, with about 80% found just once. Study results and limitations: Larger richness was generally estimated for naive than memory subsets. What rarefaction showed was incomplete sorted-subset sequencing despite large depth.

Memory CD4+ cells were the fraction left after CD45RA+ naive selection. This clonotype was sampled from a young man in good health. The sequenced sample consisted of memory CD4+ T cells sorted from blood. The sample's subset: CD45RA-negative fraction. This sequence joins TRBV19 and TRBJ2-7, with 10 bases matching TRBD2. In DNA form, the CDR3 reads TGTGCCAGTAGTATCCAAACTAGCGGGGTTTACGAGCAGTACTTC. Translating it yields CASSIQTSGVYEQYF.